This TCR beta chain stems from a study of CD8+ T cells in alopecia areata. Across the whole study: Those receiving the skin were approximately 7-10-week-old female C3H/HeJ mice, whose grafts came from approximately 6-13-month-old C3H/HeJ donors with spontaneous alopecia.

Pooled cells of cutaneous lymph node origin were sorted on CD4, CD8alpha, NKG2D, NKG2ACE and other markers. This clone was counted between two and nine times. Its specificity is not known. The germline and genes are mouse ones. The CDR3 end falls 4 residues outside the read, so it is completed with the germline J gene. In the same sample, other DNA sequences code for this CDR3. Study-wide results and caveats: In scalp samples, resident alphabeta T cells of normal skin are also sequenced. For lesional scalp, especially alopecia totalis/universalis, clonality was higher than in normal scalp.

RNA extraction and reverse transcription yielded cDNA as sequencing template. Clones were sequenced by immunoSEQ multiplex PCR, and TCRdb holds only the in-frame ones, with some missing. The sample holds 270,000 or so clones, and no clone turns up only once. The V and J ends lost 5 bases and 4 bases, in that order; junction bases with no gene match: 2. Germline loops: CDR1 FNHDT, CDR2 SITEND (reference sequence). This CDR3 contains 13 residues. This clonotype was sampled from a C3H/HeJ mouse with alopecia areata. As its MHC haplotype, the strain has H2-k. The rearrangement joins TRBV19 to TRBJ1-1; 10 bases agree with TRBD1. The sequencing sample was made of CD4+ T cells sorted from a lymph node. CDR3 DNA, as far as it was read: TGTGCCAGCAGCAGGACAGGGGGCACA. Residues: CASSRTGGT. The full CDR3 is CASSRTGGTEVFF. The whole variable domain, remainder taken from reference TRBV19 and TRBJ1-1, is GGIITQTPKFLIGQEGQKLTLKCQQNFNHDTMYWYRQDSGKGLRLIYYSITENDLQKGDLSEGYDASREKKSSFSLTVTSAQKNEMAVFLCASSRTGGTEVFFGKGTRLTVV.